This T cell receptor beta chain was sequenced in a study of neurological immune-mediated disorders (dated by TCRdb to the late 2010s). With regard to the full study: Peripheral blood TCR-beta repertoires from patients with HTLV-I-associated myelopathy (HAM/TSP), patients with multiple sclerosis, and healthy controls were compared in the study using UMI-based sequencing. Technical triplicate libraries were sequenced so that the variability in frequency of each individual clone could be precisely calculated. Alongside PBMC samples, the set of about 97 TCR-beta libraries contained longitudinal samples, technical triplicates, and paired CD4+ and CD8+ T-cell subsets that had been sorted. The cohort included 68 subjects: roughly 15 with HAM/TSP, about 35 with multiple sclerosis, and roughly 20 healthy controls. Study-level results and caveats: No identical CDR3 amino acid sequences were found to be shared among expanded clones across subjects, suggesting that TCR-beta repertoires were private in all groups. TCR clonal expansion was highest in HAM/TSP patients and lowest in MS patients, with MS patients falling below even healthy controls.

This clonotype was observed a few times. Its cognate antigen has yet to be identified. No qualities accompany the bases; no much larger clone lies one base away. To synthesize cDNA, template-switch 5'RACE was performed with a primer carrying a 10-nucleotide random unique molecular identifier so that each TCR transcript was tagged. Over 190 million TCR-beta sequences, covering 15-18 subjects, were produced in each sequencing run. The RNeasy kit was used to extract total RNA. TCR-beta VDJ regions were amplified with primers for the TCR constant region and the 5'RACE anchor, using the KAPA Real-time Library Amplification kit. Sample indexes and Illumina adaptors were added in a first PCR, after which library yield was increased in a second PCR. After Ampure bead purification, the TCR product of roughly 650 bp was size-selected on a 2% E-gel SizeSelection system. Library quality was checked on a Bioanalyzer, concentration was measured with Qubit, and libraries were quantified with the Kapa Library Quantification kit before pooling. An Illumina HiSeq 2500 was used to sequence the libraries paired-end at 2 x 150 bp. To increase sequence diversity, roughly 25-31% phiX was spiked into each library pool. The original pipeline was this. The UMI-based MiGEC pipeline processed quality-filtered reads and removed over 85% of raw TCR sequences during error correction. VDJ genes were aligned to IMGT germline references, and clonotypes were defined by unique CDR3 amino acid sequence plus V-J genes. Clonal expansion, Shannon diversity and CDR3 relatedness (CalcPairwiseDistances, ClusterSamples) were evaluated with VDJtools, and phylogenetic trees were built with CLCbio workbench. A clone was classed as expanded if it had 8 or more unique UMIs, a cutoff based on coefficient-of-variation modelling across technical triplicates. The public reads were reprocessed in TCRdb via fastp at Q25 and MiXCR, keeping in-frame beta chains. Entries are consolidated by CDR3 protein sequence, retaining the most common genes and DNA. TCRdb assigned the V and J calls; the authors' analysis was not used. In all, the sample holds 30,000 to 40,000 distinct CDR3 sequences, and 11% of those were seen once. Of the sample, roughly 3.7% falls within the top ten clones.

The CDR3 runs 16 residues from the cysteine to the phenylalanine. The sequence is cut down to CDR3 DNA, 48 bases in frame from base 1. V is reduced by 0 bases and J by 10 bases, leaving a spacing of 19 bases between them. The germline V gene supplies CDR1 LGHNA and CDR2 YNFKEQ. The intended sense of this specimen's time point label: technical triplicate 1. For the unsorted PBMC libraries, 2 million PBMCs were stored in RNAlater at -80 degrees C until RNA extraction and were used to generate the libraries. PBMCs were separated from peripheral blood using Ficoll-Hypaque density gradient centrifugation and then cryopreserved in liquid nitrogen.

Specimen: PBMCs. The sequence came from a man in his sixties with HTLV-1-associated myelopathy (HAM/TSP). The V and J genes are TRBV4-2 and TRBJ2-1; the D gene is possibly TRBD1, with 5 bases matching. Read as DNA, the sequence is TGTGCCAGCAGCCAAGATTGGGTGGCTAGGGGCTTGGAGCAGTTCTTC. The resulting protein is CASSQDWVARGLEQFF.